Listed below are T cell receptor beta chains from one sample, sequenced in a study of shared clonotypes between healthy human individuals. Generated by immunoSEQ multiplex PCR, the TCRdb table keeps only in-frame clones and is missing some. The sample gives around 1 million clones, over 75% of which show up once; roughly 1.5% is in the top ten. The material sequenced was memory CD4+ T cells sorted from blood. The receptors were gathered from a man aged 18 to 30 in good health. Both conserved end residues are part of each CDR3. The order of the fields is J gene, clone size, D gene, V gene, CDR3 DNA, CDR3 protein. D genes are given only for firm matches. Size is omitted from some rows. Given values are once, few, many or a class for expanded clones.

>TRBJ1-5|.|.|TRBV28
TGTGCCAGCAGGCCCCATAGCAATCAGCCCCAGCATTTT
CASRPHSNQPQHF
>TRBJ1-1|.|.|TRBV21-1
TGTGCCAGCAGGGGGTGGAGCACTGAAGCTTTCTTT
CASRGWSTEAFF
>TRBJ2-3|.|.|TRBV30
TGTGCCTGGAGTGCGGGACTCCCCACAGATACGCAGTATTTT
CAWSAGLPTDTQYF
>TRBJ2-2|.|.|TRBV28
TGTGCCAGCAGTTTGTACCAGATCACCGGGGAGCTGTTTTTT
CASSLYQITGELFF
>TRBJ2-1|.|.|TRBV9
TGTGCCAGCAGCGTAGAACAGATATACAATGAGCAGTTCTTC
CASSVEQIYNEQFF
>TRBJ2-1|.|TRBD2|TRBV2
TGTGCCAGCGGAGCGAGACTAGCATATGAGCAGTTCTTC
CASGARLAYEQFF
>TRBJ2-2|many|TRBD2|TRBV30
TGTGCCTGGAGTTTTGCGGGGGGGAACACCGGGGAGCTGTTTTTT
CAWSFAGGNTGELFF
>TRBJ1-6|.|.|TRBV5-5
TGTGCCAGCAGCGGGGACATTAACTCACCCCTCCACTTT
CASSGDINSPLHF
>TRBJ2-1|.|TRBD2|TRBV7-2
TGTGCCAGCAGCTTAGGTAGCGGGAGGGCCCTCTACCGGAATGAGCAGTTCTTC
CASSLGSGRALYRNEQFF
>TRBJ1-2|.|.|TRBV27
TGTGCCAGCAGCCGAGGAGGGGGTAGCGGCTACACCTTC
CASSRGGGSGYTF
>TRBJ2-3|.|.|TRBV5-1
TGCGCCAGCAGCTTGTTGGGACTCCTCACAGATACGCAGTATTTT
CASSLLGLLTDTQYF
>TRBJ2-5|.|.|TRBV18
TGTGCCAGCTCACCGGCAGCACAAGAGACCCAGTACTTC
CASSPAAQETQYF
>TRBJ1-6|.|.|TRBV2
TGTGCCAGCAGGGAGGACAGCCCTAATTCACCCCTCCACTTT
CASREDSPNSPLHF
>TRBJ2-7|once|TRBD2|TRBV7-8
TGTGCCAGCAGCTTAGAGGGAGGGAGGGGAAGGGTCTACGAGCAGTACTTC
CASSLEGGRGRVYEQYF
>TRBJ2-6|.|.|TRBV5-1
TGCGCCAGCAGACAGGGCACGAGCTCTGGGGCCAACGTCCTGACTTTC
CASRQGTSSGANVLTF
>TRBJ1-6|.|.|TRBV6-5
TGTGCCAGCAGCCTAGTAGGATCACCCCTCCACTTT
CASSLVGSPLHF
>TRBJ2-2|many|.|TRBV4-1
TGCGCCAGCAGCCCCGAGGGCACCCAGAACACCGGGGAGCTGTTTTTT
CASSPEGTQNTGELFF
>TRBJ1-5|.|TRBD1|TRBV7-8
TGTGCCAGCAGCTTGAGTGGACAGGTTAATCAGCCCCAGCATTTT
CASSLSGQVNQPQHF
>TRBJ2-2|.|.|TRBV6-4
TGTGCCAGCAGCGCGTCCAGCGCGAACACCGGGGAGCTGTTTTTT
CASSASSANTGELFF
>TRBJ2-1|.|TRBD2|TRBV9
TGTGCCAGCAGCCCTAGCGGGGTTGGATCCTACAATGAGCAGTTCTTC
CASSPSGVGSYNEQFF
>TRBJ2-1|.|.|TRBV6-1
TGTGCCAGCAGTGAGATGCGGGGGACATACAATGAGCAGTTCTTC
CASSEMRGTYNEQFF
>TRBJ2-3|.|.|TRBV6-6
TGTGCCAGCAGTCATACCACAGATACGCAGTATTTT
CASSHTTDTQYF
>TRBJ2-7|.|TRBD2|TRBV28
TGTGCCAGCAGTTTACCGTTAGCGGGAGGCGAGCAGTACTTC
CASSLPLAGGEQYF
>TRBJ1-5|.|.|TRBV30
TGTGCCTGGAGTACCCCCGGGCAGCCCCAGCATTTT
CAWSTPGQPQHF
>TRBJ1-3|.|.|TRBV2
TGTGCCAGCAGTGAAGCATCGGGATCTGGAAACACCATATATTTT
CASSEASGSGNTIYF
>TRBJ2-3|.|TRBD2|TRBV6-1
TGTGCCAGCAGTGAAGGGATAGCGGGACGCACAGATACGCAGTATTTT
CASSEGIAGRTDTQYF
>TRBJ2-1|.|.|TRBV12-1
TGTGCGGGGAGGGAGCCAACCTTCTACAATGAGCAGTTCTTC
CAGREPTFYNEQFF
>TRBJ1-1|few|TRBD1|TRBV18
TGTGCCAGCTCAGTACAGGGGACGGTGAACACTGAAGCTTTCTTT
CASSVQGTVNTEAFF
>TRBJ1-3|many|.|TRBV5-1
TGCGCCAGCACCGATCCCAGCTCTGGAAACACCATATATTTT
CASTDPSSGNTIYF
>TRBJ2-7|.|.|TRBV18
TGTGCCAGCTCACCACCCGACGGCAGGACCTACGAGCAGTACTTC
CASSPPDGRTYEQYF
>TRBJ1-4|many|TRBD1|TRBV30
TGTGCCTGGAGTGTACAGGGGAATAATGAAAAACTGTTTTTT
CAWSVQGNNEKLFF
>TRBJ2-5|.|.|TRBV5-6
TGTGCCAGCAGCTTCTCAGGTTTAGAAGAGACCCAGTACTTC
CASSFSGLEETQYF
>TRBJ2-5|.|TRBD1|TRBV30
TGTGCCTTTGACAGGGCCTTCGGGACCCAGTACTTC
CAFDRAFGTQYF
>TRBJ2-3|.|TRBD1|TRBV9
TGTGCCAGCAGCCACCTAGGACAGGGCACAGATACGCAGTATTTT
CASSHLGQGTDTQYF
>TRBJ2-3|.|.|TRBV11-2
TGTGCCAGCAGCTTATACTGGGGAGGTGTGGTTGCGCAGTATTTT
CASSLYWGGVVAQYF
>TRBJ1-4|.|.|TRBV10-3
TGTGCCATCAGGGCCACAGGGATTAATGAAAAACTGTTTTTT
CAIRATGINEKLFF
>TRBJ1-1|.|TRBD1|TRBV5-1
TGCGCCAGCAGCTTGACCGGGACAGGGGGCAGCACTGAAGCTTTCTTT
CASSLTGTGGSTEAFF
>TRBJ1-6|.|TRBD1|TRBV6-1
TGTGCCAGCCTCTTCCGCCGGACAGGCAGCTCACCCCTCCACTTT
CASLFRRTGSSPLHF
>TRBJ1-2|.|TRBD1|TRBV15
TGTGCCACCAGCTTTCCGGGACAGGGGGCGCGGATAGGCTACACCTTC
CATSFPGQGARIGYTF
>TRBJ1-1|.|.|TRBV10-3
TGTGCCATCAGTGAGAGGGAGAACACTGAAGCTTTCTTT
CAISERENTEAFF
>TRBJ1-1|few|TRBD1|TRBV28
TGTGCCAGCAGTTTAACAGGGGCGAACACTGAAGCTTTCTTT
CASSLTGANTEAFF
>TRBJ2-5|once|TRBD1|TRBV5-1
TGCGCCAGCAGCTTAACAGGGGTCCAAGAGACCCAGTACTTC
CASSLTGVQETQYF
>TRBJ2-1|.|TRBD2|TRBV7-2
TGTGCCAGCAGTCAAGACCTAGCGGGAGGGTTCAATGAGCAGTTCTTC
CASSQDLAGGFNEQFF